Given below is one T cell receptor (beta chain) in context. As yet, its antigen is unknown. V was cut by 1 base and J by 2 bases, with 8 bases left in between. The germline gives CDR1 SNHLY, CDR2 FYNNEI. The CDR3 extends over 15 amino acids. Every bit of the isolated RNA underwent reverse transcription, so sequencing read expressed TCRB transcripts. TCRdb's table, derived via immunoSEQ multiplex PCR, lists solely in-frame clones and lacks some. This sample has roughly 180,000 clones; less than 15% occur once, and the top ten carry approximately 0.64%. The data were obtained in a study of beta chain features in type 1 diabetes. Study background: Comparable age, gender and cell yields were observed in patients relative to healthy donors. Study conclusions and caveats: cDNA-based reads could over-represent cells with high TCR expression. TCRB repertoires of naive, central memory and Treg cells appeared more similar among patients than among healthy donors. All four CD4+ subsets of Type 1 diabetes patients contained TCRB CDR3s that were moderately but significantly shorter.

This sequence originates from a woman aged 18-29 years in good health. This chain links TRBV2 with TRBJ2-2; D not certain. Material for sequencing was central memory CD4+ T cells from blood. The CDR3 bases are TGTGCCAGCAGTGAAGGGCAGTTCAACACCGGGGAGCTGTTTTTT. The encoded protein is CASSEGQFNTGELFF.